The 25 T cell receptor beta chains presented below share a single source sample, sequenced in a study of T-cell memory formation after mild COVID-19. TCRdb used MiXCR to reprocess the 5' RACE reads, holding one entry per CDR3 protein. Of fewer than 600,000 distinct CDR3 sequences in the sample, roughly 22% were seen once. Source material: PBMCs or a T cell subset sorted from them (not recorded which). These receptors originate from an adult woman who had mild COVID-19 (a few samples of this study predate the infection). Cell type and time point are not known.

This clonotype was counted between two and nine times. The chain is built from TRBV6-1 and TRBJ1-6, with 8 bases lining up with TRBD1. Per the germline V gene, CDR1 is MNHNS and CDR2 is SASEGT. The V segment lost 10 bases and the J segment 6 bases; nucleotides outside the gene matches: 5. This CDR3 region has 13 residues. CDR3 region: CAIFGQGNSPLHF. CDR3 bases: TGTGCCATCTTCGGACAGGGTAATTCACCCCTCCACTTT.

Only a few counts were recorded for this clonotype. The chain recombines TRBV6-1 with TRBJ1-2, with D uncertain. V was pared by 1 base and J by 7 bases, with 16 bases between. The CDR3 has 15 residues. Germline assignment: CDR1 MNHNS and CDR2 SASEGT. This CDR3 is CASSEEVAGVRGYTF. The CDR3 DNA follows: TGTGCCAGCAGTGAAGAGGTAGCAGGAGTTCGTGGCTACACCTTC.

As DNA, the CDR3 is TGCAGTGCTAAGGTGGGAGTAATCGATGAGCAGTTCTTC. The encoded protein is CSAKVGVIDEQFF. The chain is built from TRBV20-1 and TRBJ2-1; possible D gene TRBD2, 5 bases. The CDR3 has 13 amino acids. V lost 4 bases and J 8 bases, leaving 15 bases between the germline ends. CDR1 DFQATT and CDR2 SNEGSKA come from the germline V gene (reference sequence).

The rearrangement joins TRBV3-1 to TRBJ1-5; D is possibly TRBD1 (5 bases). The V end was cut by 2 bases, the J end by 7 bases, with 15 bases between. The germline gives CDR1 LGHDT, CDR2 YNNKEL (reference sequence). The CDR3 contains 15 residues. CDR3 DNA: TGTGCCAGCAGCCAAACGGGACTGAGCGGGCAGCCCCAGCATTTT. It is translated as CASSQTGLSGQPQHF.

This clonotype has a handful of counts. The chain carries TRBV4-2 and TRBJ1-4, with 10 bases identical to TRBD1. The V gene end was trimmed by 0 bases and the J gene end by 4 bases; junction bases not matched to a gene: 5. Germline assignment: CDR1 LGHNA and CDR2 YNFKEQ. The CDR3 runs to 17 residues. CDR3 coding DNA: TGTGCCAGCAGCCAAGATGCGGGACAGGGGATTAATGAAAAACTGTTTTTT. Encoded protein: CASSQDAGQGINEKLFF.

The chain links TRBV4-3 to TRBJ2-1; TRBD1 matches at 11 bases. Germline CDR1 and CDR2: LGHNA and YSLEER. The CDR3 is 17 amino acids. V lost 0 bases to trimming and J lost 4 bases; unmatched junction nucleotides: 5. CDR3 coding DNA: TGCGCCAGCAGCCAAGATCGTAGGGACAGGGGGTACAATGAGCAGTTCTTC. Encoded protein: CASSQDRRDRGYNEQFF.

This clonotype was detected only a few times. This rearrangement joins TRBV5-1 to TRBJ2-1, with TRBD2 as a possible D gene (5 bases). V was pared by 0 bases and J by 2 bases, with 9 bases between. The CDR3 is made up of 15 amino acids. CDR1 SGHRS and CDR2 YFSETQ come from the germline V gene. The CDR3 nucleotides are TGCGCCAGCAGCTTGGGAGGGCAGACCTACAATGAGCAGTTCTTC. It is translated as CASSLGGQTYNEQFF.

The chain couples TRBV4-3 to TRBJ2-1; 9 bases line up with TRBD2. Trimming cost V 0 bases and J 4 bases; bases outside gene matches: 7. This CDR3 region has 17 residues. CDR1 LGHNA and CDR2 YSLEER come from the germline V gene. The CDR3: CASSQDRAGGSYNEQFF. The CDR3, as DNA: TGCGCCAGCAGCCAAGATCGAGCGGGAGGAAGTTACAATGAGCAGTTCTTC.

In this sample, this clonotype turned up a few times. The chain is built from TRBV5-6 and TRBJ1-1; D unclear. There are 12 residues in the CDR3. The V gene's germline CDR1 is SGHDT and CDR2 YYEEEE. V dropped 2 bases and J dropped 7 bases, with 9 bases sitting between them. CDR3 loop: CASSLGPYEAFF. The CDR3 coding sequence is TGTGCCAGCAGCTTAGGACCCTATGAAGCTTTCTTT.

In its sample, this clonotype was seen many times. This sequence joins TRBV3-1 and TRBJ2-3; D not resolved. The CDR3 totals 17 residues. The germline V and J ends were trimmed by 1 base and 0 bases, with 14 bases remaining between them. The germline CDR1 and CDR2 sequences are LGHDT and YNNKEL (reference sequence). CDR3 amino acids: CASSQVLRDASTDTQYF. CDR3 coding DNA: TGTGCCAGCAGCCAAGTCCTGCGCGACGCTAGCACAGATACGCAGTATTTT.

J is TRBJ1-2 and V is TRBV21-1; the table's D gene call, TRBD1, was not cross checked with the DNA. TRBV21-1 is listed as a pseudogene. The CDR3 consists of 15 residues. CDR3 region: CASSYRDRGQYGYTF. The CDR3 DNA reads TGTGCCAGCAGCTACCGGGACAGGGGGCAATATGGCTACACCTTC.

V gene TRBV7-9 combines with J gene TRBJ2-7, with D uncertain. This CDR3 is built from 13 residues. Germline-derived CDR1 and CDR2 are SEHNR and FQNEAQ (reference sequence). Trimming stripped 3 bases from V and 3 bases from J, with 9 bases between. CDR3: CASSFDRDYEQYF. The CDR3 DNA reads TGTGCCAGCAGCTTCGATAGGGACTACGAGCAGTACTTC.

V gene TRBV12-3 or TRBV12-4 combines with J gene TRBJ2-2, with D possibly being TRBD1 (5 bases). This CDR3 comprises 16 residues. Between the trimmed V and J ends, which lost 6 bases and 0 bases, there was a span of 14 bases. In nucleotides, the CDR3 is TGTGCCAGCAGCCGCGGACATGTCGCGAACACCGGGGAGCTGTTTTTT. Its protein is CASSRGHVANTGELFF.

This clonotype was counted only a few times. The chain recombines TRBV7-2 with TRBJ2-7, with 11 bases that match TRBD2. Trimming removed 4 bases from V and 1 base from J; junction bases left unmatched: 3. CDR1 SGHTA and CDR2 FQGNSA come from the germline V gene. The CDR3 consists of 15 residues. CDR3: CASSSRLAGSYEQYF. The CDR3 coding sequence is TGTGCCAGCAGCTCAAGACTAGCGGGGTCCTACGAGCAGTACTTC.

The CDR3 DNA reads TGTGCCAGCAGCGCCCGGACGTCTCCCGGATACAATGAGCAGTTCTTC. It encodes CASSARTSPGYNEQFF. The chain recombines TRBV11-2 with TRBJ2-1; D is unresolved. Trimming pared 5 bases from V and 4 bases from J, leaving 18 bases between. In germline, CDR1 is SGHAT, CDR2 FQNNGV. The CDR3 covers 16 residues.

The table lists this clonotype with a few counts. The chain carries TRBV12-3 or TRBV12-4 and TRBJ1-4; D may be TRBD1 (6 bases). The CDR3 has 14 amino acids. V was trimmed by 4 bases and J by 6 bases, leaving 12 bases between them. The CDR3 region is CASSYRGGDEKLFF. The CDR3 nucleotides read TGTGCCAGCAGTTATAGGGGGGGGGATGAAAAACTGTTTTTT.

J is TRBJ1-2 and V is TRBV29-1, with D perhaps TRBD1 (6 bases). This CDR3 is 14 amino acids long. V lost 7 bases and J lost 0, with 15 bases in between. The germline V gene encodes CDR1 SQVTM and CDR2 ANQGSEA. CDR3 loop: CSAETGLANYGYTF. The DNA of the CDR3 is TGCAGCGCTGAGACAGGTCTAGCTAACTATGGCTACACCTTC.

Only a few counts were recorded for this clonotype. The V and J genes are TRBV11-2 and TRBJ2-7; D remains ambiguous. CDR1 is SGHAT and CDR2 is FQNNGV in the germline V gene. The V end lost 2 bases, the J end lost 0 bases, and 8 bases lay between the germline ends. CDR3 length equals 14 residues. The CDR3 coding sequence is TGTGCCAGCAGCTTATTTGCAGCCTCCTACGAGCAGTACTTC. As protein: CASSLFAASYEQYF.

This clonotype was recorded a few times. The CDR3: CASSTRLALYNEQFF. Here the CDR3 DNA reads TGTGCCAGCAGCACCCGACTAGCCCTATACAATGAGCAGTTCTTC. This chain connects TRBV9 to TRBJ2-1; 7 nucleotides agree with TRBD2. The V gene's germline CDR1 is SGDLS and CDR2 YYNGEE. The CDR3 is made up of 15 amino acids. With V trimmed by 4 bases and J by 4 bases, 8 bases remained unmatched.

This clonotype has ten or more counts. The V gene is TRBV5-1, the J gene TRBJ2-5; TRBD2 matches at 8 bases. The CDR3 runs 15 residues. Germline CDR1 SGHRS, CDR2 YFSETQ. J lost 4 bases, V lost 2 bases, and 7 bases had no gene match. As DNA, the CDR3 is TGCGCCAGCAGCTTAGGCCTAGCGGGTGGAGAGACCCAGTACTTC. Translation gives CASSLGLAGGETQYF.

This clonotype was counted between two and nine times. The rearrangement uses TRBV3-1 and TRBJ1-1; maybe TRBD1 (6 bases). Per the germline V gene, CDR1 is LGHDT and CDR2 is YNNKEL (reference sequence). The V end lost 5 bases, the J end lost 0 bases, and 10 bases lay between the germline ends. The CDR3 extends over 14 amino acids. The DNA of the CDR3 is TGTGCCAGCAGCATTCGACAGGTGAACACTGAAGCTTTCTTT. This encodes CASSIRQVNTEAFF. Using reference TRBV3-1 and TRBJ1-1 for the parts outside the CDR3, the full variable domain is DTAVSQTPKYLVTQMGNDKSIKCEQNLGHDTMYWYKQDSKKFLKIMFSYNNKELIINETVPNRFSPKSPDKAHLNLHINSLELGDSAVYFCASSIRQVNTEAFFGQGTRLTVV.

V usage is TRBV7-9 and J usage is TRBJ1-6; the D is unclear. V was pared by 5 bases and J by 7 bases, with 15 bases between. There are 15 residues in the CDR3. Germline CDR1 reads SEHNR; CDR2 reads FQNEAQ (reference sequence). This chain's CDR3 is CASSREAEINSPLHF. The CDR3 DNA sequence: TGTGCCAGCAGCCGAGAGGCAGAGATAAATTCACCCCTCCACTTT.

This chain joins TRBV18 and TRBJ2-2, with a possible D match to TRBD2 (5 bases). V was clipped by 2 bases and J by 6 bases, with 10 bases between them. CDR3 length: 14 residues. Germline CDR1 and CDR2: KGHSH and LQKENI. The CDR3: CASSPALGAGELFF. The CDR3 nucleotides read TGTGCCAGCTCACCAGCCCTGGGAGCCGGGGAGCTGTTTTTT.

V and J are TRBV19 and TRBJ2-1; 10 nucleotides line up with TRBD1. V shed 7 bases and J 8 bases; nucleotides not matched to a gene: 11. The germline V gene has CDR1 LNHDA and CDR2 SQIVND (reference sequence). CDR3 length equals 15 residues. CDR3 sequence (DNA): TGTGCCAGTACCATCCCCGGGACAGGGGAGTATGAGCAGTTCTTC. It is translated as CASTIPGTGEYEQFF.

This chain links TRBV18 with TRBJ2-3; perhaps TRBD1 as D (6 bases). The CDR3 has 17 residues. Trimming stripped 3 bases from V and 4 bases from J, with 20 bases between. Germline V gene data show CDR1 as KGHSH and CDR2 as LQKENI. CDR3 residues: CASSPPVGAQGSDTQYF. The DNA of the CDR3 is TGTGCCAGCTCACCGCCGGTGGGGGCCCAGGGCTCAGATACGCAGTATTTT.